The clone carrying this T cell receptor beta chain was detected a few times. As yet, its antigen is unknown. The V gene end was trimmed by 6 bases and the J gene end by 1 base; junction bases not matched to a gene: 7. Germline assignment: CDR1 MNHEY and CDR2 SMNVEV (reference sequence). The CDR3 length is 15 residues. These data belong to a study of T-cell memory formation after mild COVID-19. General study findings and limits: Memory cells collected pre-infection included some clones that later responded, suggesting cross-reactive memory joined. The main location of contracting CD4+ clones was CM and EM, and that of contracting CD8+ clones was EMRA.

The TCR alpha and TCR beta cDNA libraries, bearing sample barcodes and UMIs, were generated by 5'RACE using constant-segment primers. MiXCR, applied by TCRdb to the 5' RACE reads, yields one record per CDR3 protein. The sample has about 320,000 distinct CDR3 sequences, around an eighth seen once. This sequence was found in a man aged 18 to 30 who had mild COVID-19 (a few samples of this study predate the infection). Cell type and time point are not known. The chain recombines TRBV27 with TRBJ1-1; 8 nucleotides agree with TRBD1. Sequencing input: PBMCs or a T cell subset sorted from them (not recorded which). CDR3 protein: CASRTQGAWNTEAFF. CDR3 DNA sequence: TGTGCCAGCAGGACGCAGGGGGCTTGGAACACTGAAGCTTTCTTT.